The text below deals with one T cell receptor beta chain. The data belong to a study of blood T cell repertoires in COVID-19. Study-wide context: Sample material is recorded as cDNA or gDNA derived from T cells, B-cell-depleted T cells, or PBMCs.

Clinical history as reported by participants underpinned cohort assignment. People in the exposed group encountered a COVID-19 case within 2 weeks before entering the study. Germline CDR1 and CDR2: LGHDT and YNNKEL (reference sequence). CDR3 length: 16 amino acids. V lost 1 base, J lost 2 bases, and 12 bases lay in between. In the original workflow: How many nucleated cells were present was estimated from reference gene primer amplification. Method: immunoSEQ multiplex PCR; TCRdb's copy keeps in-frame clones and lacks some. V and J calls and clone size are as listed in that table; D and trimming were resolved from the DNA. Of more than 110,000 clones listed, under 90% are singletons.

This TCR was recovered from a woman under 30 who had been exposed to COVID-19. The chain couples TRBV3-1 (or the pseudogene TRBV3-2) to TRBJ2-1, with D perhaps TRBD2 (5 bases). The sequenced material came from PBMCs or T cells enriched from blood (not recorded which). The CDR3 DNA reads TGTGCCAGCAGCCAAGCAAGCGGAAGAACCTACAATGAGCAGTTCTTC. Translation: CASSQASGRTYNEQFF.